This T cell receptor (beta chain) was observed in a study of cytomegalovirus exposure and HLA in healthy donors. Amplification used 60 Vbeta primers and 13 Jbeta primers. Method: immunoSEQ multiplex PCR; TCRdb's copy keeps in-frame clones and lacks some. This table lists about 200,000 clones. This CDR3 has 10 residues. V was cut by 10 bases and J by 6 bases, with 10 bases left in between. CDR1 is LNHDA, CDR2 SQIVND, per germline (reference sequence). V is TRBV19 and J is TRBJ2-7; D not resolved. Sequencing was carried out using PBMCs. The clonotype was recovered from a boy aged 5-17 years in good health and CMV-seronegative. The CDR3 nucleotides read TGTGCCATCCCAGCGAGCGAGCAGTACTTC. Its translation: CAIPASEQYF.